The clone carrying this TCR beta chain was found many times. Its matching antigen is unknown. This record belongs to a study of neurological immune-mediated disorders. Study-wide results and limits: Among expanded clones, no CDR3 amino acid sequences were shared across subjects, a pattern suggesting private repertoires in all groups.

The authors produced cDNA by 5'RACE using 10-nucleotide random UMIs. TCRdb re-derived calls from the 5' RACE reads in MiXCR, one entry per CDR3 protein. There are tens of thousands of distinct CDR3 sequences in the sample; roughly 13% occur only once, and approximately 4.6% lies in the top ten. Indicated time point: longitudinal time-point 1 (baseline). The sample was PBMCs. The TCR was taken from a female donor with HTLV-1-associated myelopathy (HAM/TSP).

In nucleotides, the CDR3 is TGCGCCAGCAGCCATAACCGACAGAATTCACCCCTCCACTTT. Protein: CASSHNRQNSPLHF. V usage is TRBV5-1 and J usage is TRBJ1-6, with a weak D call TRBD1 (5 bases). This CDR3 region has 14 residues. Per germline, CDR1 SGHRS and CDR2 YFSETQ. Trimming left V 4 bases short and J 7 bases short, with 12 bases between.